Below, 5 T cell receptor beta chains from the same sample are listed, as sequenced in a study of T cells in women clearing cervical HPV infection. Profiled with immunoSEQ multiplex PCR; TCRdb holds only in-frame clones, not every one. This repertoire includes around 19,000 clones. Sequencing was carried out using blood buffy coat. All receptors derive from a woman aged 18 to 75 with a cervical HPV16 infection that either progressed to CIN3+ or cleared (not recorded which).

Worth noting for this clone: The read ends 3 residues shy of where the CDR3 ends; the end is completed using the germline J gene. The gene calls are TRBV29-1 and TRBJ1-2, with D perhaps matching TRBD1 (5 bases). Trimming removed 3 bases from V and 1 base from J, with 21 bases in between. Looked up from germline, CDR1 is SQVTM and CDR2 is ANQGSEA. The CDR3 is made up of 17 amino acids. The DNA read from the CDR3 is TGCAGCGTTGATGCCCATGGAAAGGGGCTATTTAACTATGGC. This encodes CSVDAHGKGLFNYG. Given in full, the CDR3 is CSVDAHGKGLFNYGYTF.

As to this clone: The read comes to an end 3 residues before the CDR3 does, leaving the germline J gene to fill in the end. The chain has TRBV20-1 and TRBJ2-3; tentatively, D is TRBD1 (5 bases). Trimming took off 0 bases at V and 3 bases at J, with 13 bases between the two ends. The CDR3 contains 15 residues. Germline V gives CDR1 DFQATT, CDR2 SNEGSKA (reference sequence). CDR3 DNA, as far as it was read: TGCAGTGCTAGAGATGCGACAGCGAATACAGATACG. It translates to CSARDATANTDT. The entire CDR3 protein reads CSARDATANTDTQYF.

On this clone: Germline and junction disagree at one end, which may indicate a read error. The read finishes 3 residues shy of the CDR3 end, and the germline J gene is used to complete it. The chain uses TRBV4-2 and TRBJ1-5, with a possible D match to TRBD1 (6 bases). Looked up from germline, CDR1 is LGHNA and CDR2 is YNFKEQ. This CDR3 spans 15 amino acids. CDR3 protein: CASSQDAGTNQPQHF. The part of the CDR3 DNA that was read is TGCGCCAGCAGCCAAGACGCTGGGACAAATCAGCCC.

As concerns this clone: The CDR3 end lies 3 residues beyond the end of the read and is filled in from the germline J gene. The chain is built from TRBV2 and TRBJ2-3; TRBD2 matches at 8 bases. The CDR3 contains 15 residues. With 11 bases clipped from V and 8 bases from J, the junction kept 18 bases outside the gene matches. CDR1 is SNHLY, CDR2 FYNNEI, per germline. The DNA read from the CDR3 is TGTGCCCTCCAAGGGGTAGCGGGACCGGGAGTTACG. This encodes CALQGVAGPGVT. The complete CDR3 sequence is CALQGVAGPGVTQYF.

About this clone: From the germline J gene comes the end of the CDR3, since the read stops 3 residues before it. The chain is built from TRBV20-1 and TRBJ2-5, with TRBD2 identical over 10 bases. The CDR3 covers 18 residues. Germline CDR1 is DFQATT and CDR2 is SNEGSKA (reference sequence). The DNA read from the CDR3 is TGCAGTGCTAGAGTAGTCCGCAGCGGGGGGGCGCAATCGAATACC. This gives the protein CSARVVRSGGAQSNT. The CDR3, in full, reads CSARVVRSGGAQSNTQYF.